This entry lists 27 T cell receptor beta chains sequenced from one sample in a study of long-term antiretroviral therapy in people with HIV. The libraries were made with immunoSEQ v3.0 at survey level. The repertoire was sequenced with immunoSEQ multiplex PCR; TCRdb's copy has only in-frame clones and lacks some. The profile shows 8,500 to 14,000 clones, 75% to 90% of them singletons. This material consisted of unsorted PBMCs, taken 0.2 years before starting antiretroviral therapy. The origin of the receptors is a woman aged 40-49 years with HIV.

This sequence joins TRBV19 and TRBJ1-5, with D perhaps matching TRBD1 (6 bases). CDR3 length equals 15 residues. The V and J ends lost 5 bases and 3 bases respectively, with 14 bases between them. The V gene's germline CDR1 is LNHDA and CDR2 SQIVND (reference sequence). The DNA of the CDR3 is TGTGCCAGTAGTGGGGGAGGGGGAAACAATCAGCCCCAGCATTTT. Translated, it gives CASSGGGGNNQPQHF. Variable domain in full (rest from reference TRBV19 and TRBJ1-5): DGGITQSPKYLFRKEGQNVTLSCEQNLNHDAMYWYRQDPGQGLRLIYYSQIVNDFQKGDIAEGYSVSREKKESFPLTVTSAQKNPTAFYLCASSGGGGNNQPQHFGDGTRLSIL.

This sequence joins TRBV5-4 and TRBJ1-1; D unresolved. Between the trimmed V and J ends, which lost 0 bases and 4 bases, there was a span of 10 bases. This CDR3 is 14 amino acids long. The germline V gene encodes CDR1 SGHNT and CDR2 YYREEE (reference sequence). This CDR3 reads CASSLDQWGTEAFF. DNA of the CDR3: TGTGCCAGCAGCTTGGATCAATGGGGCACTGAAGCTTTCTTT.

The table lists this clone with a few counts. V and J are TRBV5-1 and TRBJ2-7, with TRBD2 as a possible D gene (6 bases). CDR1 and CDR2 from the germline V gene are SGHRS and YFSETQ. This CDR3 has 13 residues. V lost 1 base to trimming and J lost 6 bases, with 11 bases between them. The CDR3 DNA sequence: TGCGCCAGCAGCTTGTACGCCGGGGGCGAGCAGTACTTC. Translating it yields CASSLYAGGEQYF.

V and J are TRBV6-1 and TRBJ1-6; tentative D call: TRBD1 (6 bases). This CDR3 comprises 16 residues. Germline values: CDR1 MNHNS, CDR2 SASEGT. The germline V and J ends were trimmed by 4 bases and 7 bases, with 17 bases remaining between them. The DNA for the CDR3 is TGTGCCAGCAGTGCGCAGTACAGGGCTGGGAATTCACCCCTCCACTTT. Translating gives CASSAQYRAGNSPLHF.

The chain joins TRBV27 to TRBJ1-5; 7 nucleotides line up with TRBD1. With 5 bases clipped from V and 6 bases from J, the junction kept 10 bases outside the gene matches. The germline V gene has CDR1 MNHEY and CDR2 SMNVEV (reference sequence). This CDR3 comprises 15 residues. The CDR3 sequence: CASSPRGQAPQPQHF. The CDR3 DNA reads as TGTGCCAGCAGTCCCCGCGGACAGGCCCCTCAGCCCCAGCATTTT.

This chain joins TRBV6-6 and TRBJ2-1; no firm D call. V was pared by 6 bases and J by 4 bases, with 10 bases between. Germline-derived CDR1 and CDR2 are MNHNY and SVGAGI (reference sequence). There are 13 residues in the CDR3. The CDR3 is CASSPDPYNEQFF. CDR3 sequence (DNA): TGTGCCAGCAGCCCCGACCCTTACAATGAGCAGTTCTTC.

The chain is built from TRBV27 and TRBJ1-1; D ambiguous. The V end lost 0 bases, the J end lost 1 base, and 6 bases lay between the germline ends. Per germline, CDR1 MNHEY and CDR2 SMNVEV (reference sequence). The CDR3 totals 14 residues. In nucleotides, the CDR3 is TGTGCCAGCAGTTTATCGGAGGGGAACACTGAAGCTTTCTTT. Translation: CASSLSEGNTEAFF.

This clone is deemed medium-sized. CDR3 bases: TGTGCCAGCAGATTCGGCGAAGGGACAGGAGATTTTTACTCCTACGAGCAGTACTTC. Protein product: CASRFGEGTGDFYSYEQYF. The J gene is TRBJ2-7, the V gene TRBV27; 8 nucleotides match TRBD1. The germline gives CDR1 MNHEY, CDR2 SMNVEV (reference sequence). The ends lost 6 bases at V and 0 bases at J; junction bases unmatched: 19. CDR3 length equals 19 residues.

V is TRBV5-1 and J is TRBJ2-1; D tentatively reads TRBD1 or TRBD2 (6 bases each). The CDR3 runs to 16 residues. V dropped 2 bases and J dropped 3 bases, with 15 bases sitting between them. Germline values: CDR1 SGHRS, CDR2 YFSETQ. The DNA of the CDR3 is TGCGCCAGCAGCTTCGGACGGGGGCCTCACTACAATGAGCAGTTCTTC. Translated, it gives CASSFGRGPHYNEQFF. The full variable domain, its missing parts supplied by reference TRBV5-1 and TRBJ2-1, is KAGVTQTPRYLIKTRGQQVTLSCSPISGHRSVSWYQQTPGQGLQFLFEYFSETQRNKGNFPGRFSGRQFSNSRSEMNVSTLELGDSALYLCASSFGRGPHYNEQFFGPGTRLTVL.

This sequence joins TRBV7-9 and TRBJ1-2; possibly TRBD1 for D (6 bases). The CDR3 contains 15 residues. Germline loops: CDR1 SEHNR, CDR2 FQNEAQ (reference sequence). The V end lost 5 bases, the J end lost 0 bases, and 13 bases lay between the germline ends. CDR3 amino acids: CASSDRTVPNYGYTF. CDR3 bases: TGTGCCAGCAGCGATAGGACAGTTCCTAACTATGGCTACACCTTC. Complete variable domain (other parts from reference TRBV7-9 and TRBJ1-2): DTGVSQNPRHKITKRGQNVTFRCDPISEHNRLYWYRQTLGQGPEFLTYFQNEAQLEKSRLLSDRFSAERPKGSFSTLEIQRTEQGDSAMYLCASSDRTVPNYGYTFGSGTRLTVV.

To note about this clone: Other nucleotide sequences in the sample specify the same CDR3. The chain is built from TRBV7-9 and TRBJ1-4; D perhaps matches TRBD1 (6 bases). The CDR3 is 14 amino acids. Germline CDR1 is SEHNR and CDR2 is FQNEAQ (reference sequence). The V and J ends lost 3 bases and 4 bases respectively, with 9 bases between them. CDR3 coding DNA: TGTGCCAGCAGCTTGAGGGACAATAATGAAAAACTGTTTTTT. It translates to CASSLRDNNEKLFF. Variable domain in full (rest from reference TRBV7-9 and TRBJ1-4): DTGVSQNPRHKITKRGQNVTFRCDPISEHNRLYWYRQTLGQGPEFLTYFQNEAQLEKSRLLSDRFSAERPKGSFSTLEIQRTEQGDSAMYLCASSLRDNNEKLFFGSGTQLSVL.

The chain uses TRBV27 and TRBJ2-2, with TRBD1 identical over 7 bases. V dropped 5 bases and J dropped 1; count of bases not matched to a gene: 10. This CDR3 contains 17 residues. The germline V gene has CDR1 MNHEY and CDR2 SMNVEV (reference sequence). CDR3 region: CASSSNRQGRNTGELFF. The CDR3 coding sequence is TGTGCCAGCAGTAGTAACCGACAGGGTAGGAACACCGGGGAGCTGTTTTTT.

This chain links TRBV6-1 with TRBJ1-5; D ambiguous. CDR1 and CDR2 (germline): MNHNS, SASEGT. Trimming pared 6 bases from V and 6 bases from J, leaving 15 bases between. The CDR3 covers 14 residues. The CDR3 spells CASRPPGGVQPQHF. Written as DNA, the CDR3 is TGTGCCAGCAGACCACCGGGCGGAGTTCAGCCCCAGCATTTT.

This rearrangement joins TRBV27 to TRBJ2-1; D is perhaps TRBD2 (5 bases). The V gene's germline CDR1 is MNHEY and CDR2 SMNVEV (reference sequence). The CDR3 consists of 15 residues. Trimming removed 9 bases at V and 0 bases at J, with 15 bases between. The CDR3 coding sequence is TGTGCCAGTAGCCGGGGTGGGAGCTCCTACAATGAGCAGTTCTTC. It codes for CASSRGGSSYNEQFF.

Remarks on this clone: At one end the junction does not follow the germline gene, possibly because of a read error. This rearrangement joins TRBV7-9 to TRBJ1-1; D is unclear. The CDR3 is 15 amino acids. The germline V gene encodes CDR1 SEHNR and CDR2 FQNEAQ (reference sequence). CDR3 sequence (DNA): TGTGCCAGCAGCACGGGGTCCCACTTGAAGACTGAAGCTTTCTTT. Translated, it gives CASSTGSHLKTEAFF.

A few counts support this clone. This rearrangement joins TRBV7-3 to TRBJ1-6; D is perhaps TRBD1 (6 bases). Germline V gene lookup returns CDR1 SGHTA and CDR2 FQGTGA. This CDR3 is 14 amino acids long. V lost 6 bases, J lost 8 bases, and 14 bases lay in between. CDR3 bases: TGTGCCAGCAGGATTGGGACACCGGATTCACCCCTCCACTTT. Its protein product is CASRIGTPDSPLHF.

This clone is large. V is TRBV2 and J is TRBJ1-5; D uncertain. The CDR3 runs 18 residues. The V and J ends lost 3 bases and 4 bases respectively, with 22 bases between them. Germline-derived CDR1 and CDR2 are SNHLY and FYNNEI. CDR3 loop: CASSESLGLRLGNQPQHF. CDR3 bases: TGTGCCAGCAGTGAGAGTCTTGGACTCAGGCTGGGGAATCAGCCCCAGCATTTT.

This chain connects TRBV30 to TRBJ2-1; D tentatively reads TRBD1 or TRBD2 (5 bases each). The CDR3 is made up of 14 amino acids. Looked up from germline, CDR1 is GTSNPN and CDR2 is SVGIG (reference sequence). V was shortened by 2 bases and J by 3 bases, with 11 bases between the two germline ends. The CDR3 nucleotides are TGTGCCTGGAGTAGGACGGGGCTCTACAATGAGCAGTTCTTC. Translated, it gives CAWSRTGLYNEQFF.

The rearrangement joins TRBV7-9 to TRBJ2-3, with 7 bases identical to TRBD2. Germline V lookup: CDR1 SEHNR, CDR2 FQNEAQ (reference sequence). The CDR3 is 14 amino acids. The trim removed 4 bases at V and 2 bases at J, leaving 3 bases unmatched. CDR3 sequence (DNA): TGTGCCAGCAGCTCGGGGGGATCCACAGATACGCAGTATTTT. Translated, it gives CASSSGGSTDTQYF.

The V gene is TRBV10-3, the J gene TRBJ2-2, with TRBD1 matching over 12 bases. V dropped 6 bases and J dropped 3; count of bases not matched to a gene: 11. This CDR3 comprises 18 residues. Germline CDR1 reads ENHRY; CDR2 reads SYGVKD. The DNA for the CDR3 is TGTGCCATCAGAAGAAAACCGGGACAGGGGGCTGACACCGGGGAGCTGTTTTTT. Its translation is CAIRRKPGQGADTGELFF.

The rearrangement uses TRBV5-1 and TRBJ1-1; D remains unclear. The CDR3 is 13 residues long. Trimming shortened V by 2 bases and J by 1 base, and 6 bases separated the two germline ends. The V gene's germline CDR1 is SGHRS and CDR2 YFSETQ. The CDR3 is CASSFDKNTEAFF. The CDR3 DNA is TGCGCCAGCAGCTTTGACAAGAACACTGAAGCTTTCTTT. The full variable domain, rest sourced from reference TRBV5-1 and TRBJ1-1, is KAGVTQTPRYLIKTRGQQVTLSCSPISGHRSVSWYQQTPGQGLQFLFEYFSETQRNKGNFPGRFSGRQFSNSRSEMNVSTLELGDSALYLCASSFDKNTEAFFGQGTRLTVV.

V usage is TRBV5-1 and J usage is TRBJ1-2; D ambiguous. Germline V gene data show CDR1 as SGHRS and CDR2 as YFSETQ. The CDR3 sequence is 12 residues long. V gave up 7 bases and J gave up 2 bases, with 9 bases separating them. Here the CDR3 reads CASGEANYGYTF. CDR3 in DNA: TGCGCCAGCGGCGAGGCCAACTATGGCTACACCTTC.

The chain uses TRBV29-1 and TRBJ1-4; no clear D. The germline CDR1 and CDR2 sequences are SQVTM and ANQGSEA. V lost 4 bases and J 7 bases, leaving 16 bases between the germline ends. This CDR3 is 14 amino acids long. The CDR3 sequence: CSVASTVGSEKLFF. CDR3 nucleotides: TGCAGCGTTGCGTCTACAGTAGGTAGTGAAAAACTGTTTTTT.

This chain uses TRBV19 with TRBJ2-7, with 10 bases lining up with TRBD1. CDR3 length equals 15 residues. The germline V gene encodes CDR1 LNHDA and CDR2 SQIVND (reference sequence). The trim removed 3 bases at V and 3 bases at J, leaving 5 bases unmatched. CDR3 sequence reads: CASSISGTGDYEQYF. The CDR3 nucleotides read TGTGCCAGTAGTATCTCCGGGACAGGGGACTACGAGCAGTACTTC.

This chain uses TRBV4-1 with TRBJ1-4; TRBD1 might be the D (6 bases). Trimming cost V 0 bases and J 1 base, with 15 bases left between them. The CDR3 extends over 18 amino acids. From germline, CDR1 is MGHRA and CDR2 YSYEKL. Written as DNA, the CDR3 is TGCGCCAGCAGCCAAGAAAAGGGCAGGGGTGGAACTAATGAAAAACTGTTTTTT. The encoded protein is CASSQEKGRGGTNEKLFF.

The chain uses TRBV2 and TRBJ2-3; no definite D call. The V gene lost 1 base and the J gene lost 4 bases, with 9 bases spanning the gap. The CDR3 loop spans 14 amino acids. Germline-derived CDR1 and CDR2 are SNHLY and FYNNEI. As DNA, the CDR3 is TGTGCCAGCAGTGAAGGGCTTCTGCCAGATACGCAGTATTTT. This gives the protein CASSEGLLPDTQYF.

The chain carries TRBV27 and TRBJ2-7; 7 bases line up with TRBD1. Germline assignment: CDR1 MNHEY and CDR2 SMNVEV (reference sequence). V trimming: 3 bases; J trimming: 4 bases; junction bases outside the gene matches: 9. The CDR3 sequence is 15 residues long. The CDR3 DNA reads as TGTGCCAGCAGTTTTCAGACAGGGAATATGTACGAGCAGTACTTC. Translating it yields CASSFQTGNMYEQYF.